One and the same sample provided the 17 T cell receptor beta chains below, sequenced in a study of Ad26.COV2.S vaccination and SARS-CoV-2 variants (dated by TCRdb to the early 2020s). The method was the immunoSEQ multiplex PCR assay. As stored in TCRdb, this immuneACCESS dataset retains in-frame rearrangements with V and J assigned. A fraction of the clones does not appear; measured against another copy, unresolved V genes explain less than half of the discrepancy, and the remainder lacks a known reason. A total of around 340,000 clones appear in this sample, about 87% of them only once. The ten largest clones add up to around 5.8% of the sample. Read against the paper, the sample's treatment or condition label means: around 19 received Ad26.COV2.S at low or high dose, single or two shots; 5 received placebo; per-sample allocation not given. For vaccine and placebo recipients, repertoires were sequenced using samples collected on day 63 after the first injection.

Sequenced material: peripheral blood, taken in a trial of Ad26.COV2.S vaccine versus placebo. The receptors shown here come from a person aged 18 to 59 who received the Ad26.COV2.S COVID-19 vaccine or a placebo.

This chain connects TRBV5-1 to TRBJ1-2, with D perhaps TRBD1 (6 bases). The CDR3 sequence is 17 residues long. V was shortened by 0 bases and J by 6 bases, with 21 bases between the two germline ends. Germline lookup yields CDR1 SGHRS and CDR2 YFSETQ. The CDR3 here is CASSLAFLIGGQNGYTF. The CDR3 coding sequence is TGCGCCAGCAGCTTGGCTTTCCTAATTGGGGGGCAGAATGGCTACACCTTC.

The chain has TRBV18 and TRBJ1-2; D is uncertain. Germline assignment: CDR1 KGHSH and CDR2 LQKENI. The CDR3 runs 14 residues. The V gene lost 3 bases and the J gene lost 8 bases, with 16 bases spanning the gap. CDR3 nucleotide sequence: TGTGCCAGCTCACCGAGAGAACTTTTGACGGGCTACACCTTC. Translating gives CASSPRELLTGYTF.

The V call is TRBV7-6, the J call TRBJ2-5; D might be TRBD1 or TRBD2, each matching 5 bases. V lost 3 bases, J lost 4 bases, and 15 bases lay in between. The CDR3 extends over 15 amino acids. The germline V gene has CDR1 SGHVS and CDR2 FNYEAQ. DNA for the CDR3: TGTGCCAGCAGCTTTTCGGGCGGGCAGGGAGAGACCCAGTACTTC. This codes for CASSFSGGQGETQYF.

This chain uses TRBV6-5 with TRBJ2-2; 7 bases are a match to TRBD1. The junction had 4 bases not matched to a gene; V was cut back by 0 bases and J by 6 bases. The CDR3 sequence is 15 residues long. Looked up from germline, CDR1 is MNHEY and CDR2 is SVGAGI. CDR3 sequence reads: CASSYSRQGAGELFF. CDR3 nucleotides: TGTGCCAGCAGTTACTCGAGACAGGGCGCCGGGGAGCTGTTTTTT.

This rearrangement joins TRBV4-3 to TRBJ2-3; tentative D call: TRBD1 (6 bases). Per germline, CDR1 LGHNA and CDR2 YSLEER. The CDR3 runs to 16 residues. Trimming left V 0 bases short and J 3 bases short, with 13 bases between. The CDR3 protein is CASSQEAPGATDTQYF. CDR3 DNA: TGCGCCAGCAGCCAAGAGGCTCCAGGGGCGACAGATACGCAGTATTTT.

V is TRBV9 and J is TRBJ2-3, with D possibly matching TRBD2 (6 bases). The germline gives CDR1 SGDLS, CDR2 YYNGEE. CDR3 size: 18 residues. V lost 3 bases and J 3 bases, leaving 23 bases between the germline ends. The CDR3 DNA follows: TGTGCCAGCAGCGGCAGGGACTCAAGAGGGATTCAGACAGATACGCAGTATTTT. Translating gives CASSGRDSRGIQTDTQYF.

This chain connects TRBV4-1 to TRBJ1-2; D unresolved. Germline lookup yields CDR1 MGHRA and CDR2 YSYEKL. The ends were cut back, 1 base at V and 6 bases at J, with 12 bases in the middle. This CDR3 comprises 14 residues. CDR3 coding DNA: TGCGCCAGCAGCCAAGCCGTCACCGACCATGGCTACACCTTC. Its translation is CASSQAVTDHGYTF.

The chain has TRBV6-2 or TRBV6-3 and TRBJ2-2, with D unclear. Germline V lookup: CDR1 MNHEY, CDR2 SVGEGT. This CDR3 contains 14 residues. The V gene lost 5 bases and the J gene lost 0 bases, with 7 bases spanning the gap. The chain's CDR3 is CASSNRPNTGELFF. In nucleotides, the CDR3 is TGTGCCAGCAGTAATAGGCCGAACACCGGGGAGCTGTTTTTT.

This rearrangement joins TRBV6-2 or TRBV6-3 to TRBJ2-7; no clear D gene. V was clipped by 5 bases and J by 7 bases, with 12 bases between them. The CDR3 is made up of 12 amino acids. Germline V gene lookup returns CDR1 MNHEY and CDR2 SVGEGT. Here the CDR3 DNA reads TGTGCCAGCAGTCCGTATTATCAGGAGCAGTACTTC. Amino acid sequence: CASSPYYQEQYF.

In its sample, this clone was seen a few times. The V call is TRBV5-6, the J call TRBJ1-5; D remains unclear. V was clipped by 0 bases and J by 1 base, with 5 bases between them. The CDR3 extends over 14 amino acids. CDR1 SGHDT and CDR2 YYEEEE come from the germline V gene. CDR3 region: CASSLAGSNQPQHF. The CDR3 region has the DNA TGTGCCAGCAGCTTGGCGGGGAGCAATCAGCCCCAGCATTTT.

Only a few counts were recorded for this clone. The chain links TRBV6-5 to TRBJ1-3; D is possibly TRBD1 (6 bases). Trimming left V 6 bases short and J 0 bases short, with 9 bases between. Germline values: CDR1 MNHEY, CDR2 SVGAGI. The CDR3 covers 14 residues. The CDR3 sequence is CASRLQGSGNTIYF. CDR3 bases: TGTGCCAGCAGGTTACAGGGCTCTGGAAACACCATATATTTT.

Written as DNA, the CDR3 is TGTGCCAGTAGTGTTATTTGGGGGTCCTACAATGAGCAGTTCTTC. Amino acid sequence: CASSVIWGSYNEQFF. The gene calls are TRBV19 and TRBJ2-1; TRBD1 or TRBD2 may be the D gene (5 bases each). V lost 5 bases and J 1 base, leaving 12 bases between the germline ends. Germline loops: CDR1 LNHDA, CDR2 SQIVND (reference sequence). The CDR3 spans 15 residues.

The chain is built from TRBV19 and TRBJ1-5, with TRBD1 matching over 7 bases. The CDR3 spans 14 residues. The V and J ends lost 5 bases and 9 bases, in that order; junction bases with no gene match: 10. Germline V lookup: CDR1 LNHDA, CDR2 SQIVND (reference sequence). The CDR3 bases are TGTGCCAGTAGTGTACCTGGGACAGCCGGGCCCCAGCATTTT. The encoded protein is CASSVPGTAGPQHF.

The chain recombines TRBV30 with TRBJ1-5; 9 bases match TRBD1. CDR1 and CDR2 from the germline V gene are GTSNPN and SVGIG (reference sequence). With 2 bases clipped from V and 0 bases from J, the junction kept 2 bases outside the gene matches. This CDR3 has 15 amino acids. DNA for the CDR3: TGTGCCTGGAGTCACAGGGGGCTTAGCAATCAGCCCCAGCATTTT. As protein: CAWSHRGLSNQPQHF.

CDR3 in amino acids: CARGDPGGWDIQYF. CDR3 DNA: TGTGCCCGGGGGGATCCAGGGGGCTGGGACATTCAGTACTTC. V gene TRBV30 combines with J gene TRBJ2-4, with D maybe TRBD1 (8 bases). The CDR3 is 14 residues long. Germline values: CDR1 GTSNPN, CDR2 SVGIG (reference sequence). Trimming removed 8 bases from V and 8 bases from J, with 22 bases in between.

J is TRBJ1-4 and V is TRBV5-4; 9 bases align to TRBD1. The germline V gene encodes CDR1 SGHNT and CDR2 YYREEE (reference sequence). J lost 8 bases, V lost 4 bases, and 12 bases had no gene match. This CDR3 has 16 amino acids. The CDR3 region has the DNA TGTGCCAGCAGCCCGTTACCGACAGGGGGTCGGGAAAAACTGTTTTTT. It codes for CASSPLPTGGREKLFF.

The rearrangement links TRBV29-1 to TRBJ1-1, with unresolved D. The CDR3 totals 12 residues. Deletions cut 5 bases from V and 0 bases from J, with 7 bases between. Germline CDR1 SQVTM, CDR2 ANQGSEA. The CDR3 here is CSVRTLNTEAFF. The CDR3 DNA sequence: TGCAGCGTTCGGACTCTGAACACTGAAGCTTTCTTT.